The TCR beta chain under discussion was sequenced for a study of T cell responses to AZD1222 COVID-19 vaccine. Whole-study results and caveats: Recipients of two AZD1222 doses showed rising Spike-specific TCR breadth and depth. Within unmutated variant regions lay the reported targets of nearly half of spike-specific TCRs. White British donors predominated, females outnumbered males, and clonal diversity was possibly underestimated. The study identified only five or six AZD1222 recipients as seropositive at baseline.

Note on this clone: The antigen is undetermined.

V was clipped by 1 base and J by 10 bases; unmatched bases: 7. The CDR3 runs 15 residues. The germline V gene encodes CDR1 SEHNR and CDR2 FQNEAQ (reference sequence). Only in-frame clones appear in the TCRdb table, and some are missing; sequencing was by immunoSEQ multiplex PCR. This sample carries some 110,000 clones, 90% of them seen once, and the ten largest clones take 6.5% to 10%. Material: peripheral blood, obtained 28 days after the second AZD1222 dose. The receptor comes from an adult who received the AZD1222 COVID-19 vaccine. The chain carries TRBV7-9 and TRBJ1-6; TRBD1 matches 7 bases. The CDR3 DNA reads TGTGCCAGCAGCTTAGTGGGACAGTCCAGATCACCCCTCCACTTT. Protein sequence: CASSLVGQSRSPLHF.